This TCR beta chain was captured by sequencing in a study of cytomegalovirus exposure and HLA in healthy donors. Regarding the study as a whole: Fewer N-insertions (relative to the roughly 630-donor mean) were reportedly seen in an Asian-associated ancestry cluster in a later analysis. Most of the TCR beta V segments (in an earlier analysis) were productive either about 87% or about 30% of the time.

Vbeta (60) and Jbeta (13) primers were used in the PCR. Profiled with immunoSEQ multiplex PCR; TCRdb holds only in-frame clones, not every one. Here the sample spans about 160,000 clones, roughly 82% being singletons. This clone was seen a single time. The antigen is unknown. V lost 5 bases and J 0 bases, leaving 8 bases between the germline ends. CDR1 and CDR2 (germline): KGHSH, LQKENI. The CDR3 sequence is 15 residues long. The source is a man aged 50 or older in good health and CMV-seropositive. Material for sequencing was PBMCs. The J gene is TRBJ2-6, the V gene TRBV18, with D maybe TRBD2 (5 bases). The CDR3 loop is CASSGRDSGANVLTF. CDR3 coding DNA: TGTGCCAGCTCAGGACGGGACTCTGGGGCCAACGTCCTGACTTTC.